Below, 18 T cell receptor beta chains from the same sample are listed, as sequenced in a study of CXCR3-negative and CXCR3-positive naive CD8 T cells. cDNA libraries for TRB were generated by 5' RACE incorporating UMI labels. TCRdb re-called the 5' RACE reads; every CDR3 protein appears as one record, without DNA. The data show some 130,000 distinct CDR3 sequences, and the top ten clones hold around 0.5%. The sequencing input was naive CXCR3- CD8+ T cells from blood. Subset described: CD45RO-CCR7+CD27+CD95- naive CD8+ T cells lacking CXCR3 (TNR3-). Source of these receptors: a human donor in good health. Some clones in this sample may be carry-over from other donors' samples.

This chain links TRBV21-1 with TRBJ2-7; the TCRdb D gene call, TRBD2, has no DNA to confirm it. TRBV21-1 is a known pseudogene. CDR3 size: 17 residues. The CDR3 sequence is CASSNRSRLAVSYEQYF.

The chain links TRBV3-1 to TRBJ2-7. The CDR3 is 13 residues long. The germline V gene has CDR1 LGHDT and CDR2 YNNKEL (reference sequence). CDR3 sequence: CASRSGESYEQYF.

CDR3 region: CSVTMSSYNEQFF. This chain connects TRBV29-1 to TRBJ2-1. This CDR3 is built from 13 residues. CDR1 and CDR2 from the germline V gene are SQVTM and ANQGSEA.

CDR3 protein: CASSLLDRDSPLHF. The chain links TRBV12-3 or TRBV12-4 to TRBJ1-6; there is no DNA to check the TCRdb D call of TRBD1. The length of the CDR3 is 14 residues.

The V and J genes are TRBV29-1 and TRBJ2-1; there is no DNA to check the TCRdb D call of TRBD1. This CDR3 is 14 amino acids long. Germline assignment: CDR1 SQVTM and CDR2 ANQGSEA. This CDR3 is CSVEGQGIRDEQFF.

The V call is TRBV28, the J call TRBJ2-7; TCRdb indicates TRBD1, and absent DNA this call remains unverified. The CDR3 sequence is 14 residues long. CDR1 is MDHEN and CDR2 is SYDVKM in the germline V gene. The CDR3 is CANSRGGDGYEQYF.

The J gene is TRBJ1-2, the V gene TRBV9; lacking DNA, the TRBD1 call made by TCRdb goes unchecked. The CDR3 runs 15 residues. Germline V gene sequence: CDR1 SGDLS, CDR2 YYNGEE. The CDR3 sequence: CASSGSGGLWYGYTF.

V is TRBV14 and J is TRBJ2-2; TCRdb picks TRBD1, but there is no DNA to check that call. CDR1 is SGHDN and CDR2 is FVKESK in the germline V gene. CDR3 length equals 17 residues. CDR3 residues: CASSQLVPGHLTGELFF. The variable domain in full, with the rest retrieved from reference TRBV14 and TRBJ2-2, is EAGVTQFPSHSVIEKGQTVTLRCDPISGHDNLYWYRRVMGKEIKFLLHFVKESKQDESGMPNNRFLAERTGGTYSTLKVQPAELEDSGVYFCASSQLVPGHLTGELFFGEGSRLTVL.

The chain couples TRBV5-1 to TRBJ2-1; absent DNA, TCRdb's TRBD2 call cannot be checked. The CDR3 length is 17 residues. Germline-derived CDR1 and CDR2 are SGHRS and YFSETQ. The chain's CDR3 is CASSLRASGRYYNEQFF. Combining the CDR3 with reference TRBV5-1 and TRBJ2-1 gives the whole variable domain KAGVTQTPRYLIKTRGQQVTLSCSPISGHRSVSWYQQTPGQGLQFLFEYFSETQRNKGNFPGRFSGRQFSNSRSEMNVSTLELGDSALYLCASSLRASGRYYNEQFFGPGTRLTVL.

The chain uses TRBV6-5 and TRBJ2-1; TCRdb selects TRBD1, and the lack of DNA leaves this call unchecked. Germline loops: CDR1 MNHEY, CDR2 SVGAGI. This CDR3 spans 16 amino acids. The CDR3 is CASSYWQGDRGTEQFF.

The rearrangement joins TRBV10-1 to TRBJ2-7; there is no DNA to check the TCRdb D call of TRBD2. Germline V gene lookup returns CDR1 WNHNN and CDR2 SYGVQD (reference sequence). This CDR3 region has 14 residues. This chain's CDR3 is CASSPLAGIGEQYF.

The rearrangement joins TRBV14 to TRBJ2-3; TCRdb's D gene call, TRBD1, goes unchecked for lack of DNA. The CDR3 runs 13 residues. Germline V lookup: CDR1 SGHDN, CDR2 FVKESK. CDR3 sequence reads: CASSRDRPDTQYF. Based on the CDR3 plus reference TRBV14 and TRBJ2-3, the full variable domain is EAGVTQFPSHSVIEKGQTVTLRCDPISGHDNLYWYRRVMGKEIKFLLHFVKESKQDESGMPNNRFLAERTGGTYSTLKVQPAELEDSGVYFCASSRDRPDTQYFGPGTRLTVL.

The chain couples TRBV29-1 to TRBJ2-2; TCRdb outputs TRBD1, but without DNA this stays unchecked. Per the germline V gene, CDR1 is SQVTM and CDR2 is ANQGSEA. This CDR3 spans 15 amino acids. Here the CDR3 reads CSVVPRGQDTGELFF.

V usage is TRBV12-3 or TRBV12-4 and J usage is TRBJ1-5; TCRdb reports TRBD1, a call that lacks DNA to check it against. This CDR3 comprises 15 residues. CDR3 in amino acids: CASSDLTGDNQPQHF.

The V and J genes are TRBV12-3 or TRBV12-4 and TRBJ2-1; TCRdb's D call, TRBD2, is unchecked because there is no DNA. The CDR3 is 14 amino acids. The CDR3: CASSTGLAGNEQFF.

The chain couples TRBV27 to TRBJ2-7; the TRBD1 assignment by TCRdb is unverifiable without DNA. The CDR3 runs 13 residues. The germline CDR1 and CDR2 sequences are MNHEY and SMNVEV (reference sequence). CDR3 region: CASRGQGLHEQYF.

The rearrangement joins TRBV5-1 to TRBJ2-1; TCRdb proposes TRBD1, but this gene call is untestable without DNA. In germline, CDR1 is SGHRS, CDR2 YFSETQ. The CDR3 loop spans 15 amino acids. This CDR3 reads CASSYLGPPGDEQFF.

The chain employs TRBV7-3 and TRBJ2-3; TCRdb selects TRBD2, and the lack of DNA leaves this call unchecked. The CDR3 has 15 residues. CDR1 and CDR2 (germline): SGHTA, FQGTGA. Here the CDR3 reads CASSLTSGLTDTQYF.